These 24 T cell receptor beta chains were all obtained from the same sample, sequenced in a study of blood T cell repertoires in COVID-19. Sequencing was performed with immunoSEQ multiplex PCR; in TCRdb, only in-frame clones are kept and a portion is missing. The table lists 150,000 to 200,000 clones, more than 75% of them singletons. The sequencing sample was made of peripheral blood. The receptor set was obtained from a man aged 65 to 79 with acute or convalescent COVID-19.

V and J are TRBV24-1 and TRBJ2-1, with TRBD2 matching over 8 bases. Unmatched junction bases numbered 12, after V lost 3 bases and J lost 9 bases. The CDR3 is made up of 16 amino acids. Per germline, CDR1 KGHDR and CDR2 SFDVKD. In DNA, the CDR3 is TGTGCCACCAGTGATCCCAGCGGGGGCGTGGTGGGTGAGCAGTTCTTC. This gives the protein CATSDPSGGVVGEQFF.

The chain is built from TRBV6-2 or TRBV6-3 and TRBJ2-1; D might be TRBD2 (7 bases). CDR3 length equals 15 residues. The ends were cut back, 6 bases at V and 5 bases at J, with 17 bases in the middle. From germline, CDR1 is MNHEY and CDR2 SVGEGT. The DNA of the CDR3 is TGTGCCAGCAGCAGGGGAGGGTGGGAAGACAATGAGCAGTTCTTC. It codes for CASSRGGWEDNEQFF.

This chain links TRBV9 with TRBJ1-2; 7 nucleotides line up with TRBD1. This CDR3 contains 15 residues. V lost 4 bases to trimming and J lost 3 bases; unmatched junction nucleotides: 9. Looked up from germline, CDR1 is SGDLS and CDR2 is YYNGEE. In nucleotides, the CDR3 is TGTGCCAGCAGCTCTGGGACAGCCCTCGACTATGGCTACACCTTC. This sequence encodes CASSSGTALDYGYTF.

This clone appeared once. The chain combines TRBV10-3 with TRBJ1-5; TRBD1 matches 7 bases. CDR1 and CDR2 from the germline V gene are ENHRY and SYGVKD. CDR3 length: 14 residues. V was clipped by 10 bases and J by 6 bases; unmatched bases: 12. DNA for the CDR3: TGTGCCACCGATCAAGGGGGCGCGGGTCAGCCCCAGCATTTT. This encodes CATDQGGAGQPQHF.

V usage is TRBV6-4 and J usage is TRBJ2-7; D might be TRBD2 (7 bases). Germline lookup yields CDR1 MRHNA and CDR2 SNTAGT. V was clipped by 6 bases and J by 1 base, with 22 bases between them. The CDR3 is 17 residues long. As DNA, the CDR3 is TGTGCCAGCAGACCCCAACGGGGGGACACGGGATCCTACGAGCAGTACTTC. This translates into CASRPQRGDTGSYEQYF.

The chain has TRBV19 and TRBJ1-2; D may be TRBD1 (6 bases). The CDR3 sequence is 13 residues long. Germline CDR1 reads LNHDA; CDR2 reads SQIVND (reference sequence). The germline V and J ends were trimmed by 7 bases and 5 bases, with 14 bases remaining between them. The CDR3 bases are TGTGCCAGTACCCCGCGGGGGGCTTATGGCTACACCTTC. Translating it yields CASTPRGAYGYTF.

This chain links TRBV11-3 with TRBJ1-6; tentative D call: TRBD1 (5 bases). V shed 6 bases and J shed 9 bases, with 12 bases lying between them. Germline CDR1 is SGHNT and CDR2 is YENEEA. The CDR3 spans 13 residues. CDR3 protein: CASSRGGTSPLHF. For the CDR3, the DNA is TGTGCCAGCAGTCGGGGCGGGACTTCACCCCTCCACTTT.

The chain employs TRBV5-1 and TRBJ2-7; D perhaps matches TRBD1 (5 bases). The CDR3 has 15 amino acids. CDR1 SGHRS and CDR2 YFSETQ come from the germline V gene. V was pared by 4 bases and J by 1 base, with 15 bases between. The CDR3 reads CASSELRGASYEQYF. In DNA form, the CDR3 reads TGCGCCAGCAGCGAGTTAAGGGGCGCGTCCTACGAGCAGTACTTC.

The rearrangement joins TRBV18 to TRBJ2-7; TRBD1 is a possible D gene (5 bases). CDR1 and CDR2 (germline): KGHSH, LQKENI. The CDR3 spans 15 residues. V lost 6 bases to trimming and J lost 5 bases, with 20 bases between them. The CDR3 spells CASSGQGPSIHEQYF. The DNA of the CDR3 is TGTGCCAGCTCCGGTCAGGGTCCAAGTATCCACGAGCAGTACTTC.

The chain couples TRBV5-1 to TRBJ2-3; 10 bases fit TRBD1. The V gene end was trimmed by 3 bases and the J gene end by 3 bases; junction bases not matched to a gene: 1. The CDR3 length is 14 residues. Germline-derived CDR1 and CDR2 are SGHRS and YFSETQ. CDR3 DNA: TGCGCCAGCAGCTGGGACAGGGGTACAGATACGCAGTATTTT. This codes for CASSWDRGTDTQYF. The full variable domain, rest sourced from reference TRBV5-1 and TRBJ2-3, is KAGVTQTPRYLIKTRGQQVTLSCSPISGHRSVSWYQQTPGQGLQFLFEYFSETQRNKGNFPGRFSGRQFSNSRSEMNVSTLELGDSALYLCASSWDRGTDTQYFGPGTRLTVL.

In its sample, this clone was seen once. J is TRBJ2-2 and V is TRBV7-9, with 11 bases that match TRBD2. This CDR3 is 17 amino acids long. The trim removed 3 bases at V and 5 bases at J, leaving 8 bases unmatched. Germline-derived CDR1 and CDR2 are SEHNR and FQNEAQ (reference sequence). This chain's CDR3 is CASSFLAGGVRTGELFF. The CDR3 DNA reads TGTGCCAGCAGCTTCCTAGCGGGAGGTGTCAGGACCGGGGAGCTGTTTTTT.

The chain employs TRBV10-1 and TRBJ2-2, with 8 bases aligning to TRBD1. The J segment lost 4 bases and the V segment lost 10 bases, leaving 8 bases of the junction unmatched. The CDR3 spans 14 residues. Germline CDR1 reads WNHNN; CDR2 reads SYGVQD (reference sequence). The CDR3 sequence is CATSRTGSTGELFF. CDR3 DNA: TGCGCCACCTCGAGGACAGGGAGCACCGGGGAGCTGTTTTTT.

CDR3 sequence reads: CASSLERANYGYTF. The CDR3 region has the DNA TGTGCCAGCAGCCTGGAGAGAGCTAACTATGGCTACACCTTC. The chain joins TRBV4-2 to TRBJ1-2; D is undetermined. V was trimmed by 4 bases and J by 0 bases, leaving 9 bases between them. Germline V gene data show CDR1 as LGHNA and CDR2 as YNFKEQ. The CDR3 spans 14 residues.

This clone was recorded many times. The chain recombines TRBV14 with TRBJ1-1; D remains ambiguous. This CDR3 has 14 amino acids. Trimming took 4 bases from V and 1 from J, leaving 10 bases between them. Germline V CDR1 and CDR2: SGHDN, FVKESK. This CDR3 is CASSPHSGNTEAFF. The CDR3, as DNA: TGTGCCAGCAGCCCCCACAGCGGGAACACTGAAGCTTTCTTT.

As to this clone: The sample holds other DNA sequences that translate to the same CDR3. The CDR3 loop is CASSRQETQYF. Written as DNA, the CDR3 is TGTGCCAGCAGTCGCCAAGAGACCCAGTACTTC. This chain connects TRBV2 to TRBJ2-5; D ambiguous. Germline V gene sequence: CDR1 SNHLY, CDR2 FYNNEI. V was cut by 5 bases and J by 1 base, with 2 bases left in between. This CDR3 spans 11 amino acids.

The chain couples TRBV6-5 to TRBJ1-2; D possibly corresponds to TRBD1 (6 bases). The V end was cut by 5 bases, the J end by 1 base, with 14 bases between. CDR3 length equals 15 residues. Germline CDR1 MNHEY, CDR2 SVGAGI. The CDR3 sequence is CASSPTGLSNYGYTF. CDR3 nucleotides: TGTGCCAGCAGTCCAACAGGGTTAAGTAACTATGGCTACACCTTC.

This sequence joins TRBV27 and TRBJ1-2, with TRBD1 identical over 8 bases. Germline CDR1 and CDR2: MNHEY and SMNVEV (reference sequence). The CDR3 loop spans 15 amino acids. V gave up 0 bases and J gave up 6 bases; unmatched junction bases: 6. The CDR3 DNA reads as TGTGCCAGCAGTTTATCCAAGGCAGGGGGCAATGGCTACACCTTC. Its protein is CASSLSKAGGNGYTF.

The chain uses TRBV7-8 and TRBJ2-1; 8 bases map to TRBD2. This CDR3 comprises 16 residues. The V and J ends lost 3 bases and 7 bases, in that order; junction bases with no gene match: 11. CDR1 is SGHVS, CDR2 FQNEAQ, per germline. CDR3 in DNA: TGTGCCAGCAGCTTCTTAGCGGGACTTAGGGTTAATGAGCAGTTCTTC. This gives the protein CASSFLAGLRVNEQFF.

This clone occurred a few times. This chain connects TRBV6-6 to TRBJ1-1; 7 positions agree with TRBD1. Looked up from germline, CDR1 is MNHNY and CDR2 is SVGAGI (reference sequence). The CDR3 consists of 14 residues. The V and J ends lost 4 bases and 1 base, in that order; junction bases with no gene match: 3. The CDR3: CASSLQGSNTEAFF. The DNA of the CDR3 is TGTGCCAGCAGTTTACAGGGGTCGAACACTGAAGCTTTCTTT.

V usage is TRBV11-2 and J usage is TRBJ2-1, with D unclear. With 1 base removed from V and 6 bases from J, the gap between germline ends came to 7 bases. This CDR3 region has 13 residues. Germline values: CDR1 SGHAT, CDR2 FQNNGV. The CDR3 spells CASSLASVNEQFF. CDR3 DNA sequence: TGTGCCAGCAGCTTAGCATCAGTCAATGAGCAGTTCTTC. Full variable domain (missing parts from reference TRBV11-2 and TRBJ2-1): EAGVAQSPRYKIIEKRQSVAFWCNPISGHATLYWYQQILGQGPKLLIQFQNNGVVDDSQLPKDRFSAERLKGVDSTLKIQPAKLEDSAVYLCASSLASVNEQFFGPGTRLTVL.

This clone appeared a single time. The chain carries TRBV19 and TRBJ1-5, with D perhaps TRBD1 (6 bases). Germline V gene lookup returns CDR1 LNHDA and CDR2 SQIVND (reference sequence). With 5 bases removed from V and 9 bases from J, the gap between germline ends came to 14 bases. CDR3 length equals 13 residues. The CDR3 protein is CASSPDRRRPQHF. DNA for the CDR3: TGTGCCAGTAGTCCCGACAGGCGTCGGCCCCAGCATTTT.

V gene TRBV7-9 combines with J gene TRBJ2-1; TRBD2 might be the D (6 bases). V was cut by 2 bases and J by 8 bases, with 16 bases left in between. CDR3 length: 15 residues. Germline V lookup: CDR1 SEHNR, CDR2 FQNEAQ (reference sequence). The CDR3 region has the DNA TGTGCCAGCAGCTTATCGGTCGGGGGTTCCCATGAGCAGTTCTTC. Amino acids: CASSLSVGGSHEQFF.

The chain carries TRBV6-5 and TRBJ1-1; D possibly corresponds to TRBD1 (5 bases). This CDR3 has 15 residues. Germline CDR1 is MNHEY and CDR2 is SVGAGI. V was cut by 0 bases and J by 0 bases, with 8 bases left in between. CDR3 residues: CASSYSGGLNTEAFF. The CDR3 nucleotides read TGTGCCAGCAGTTACTCGGGGGGGTTGAACACTGAAGCTTTCTTT.

The chain recombines TRBV6-4 with TRBJ2-1; 8 nucleotides match TRBD2. From germline, CDR1 is MRHNA and CDR2 SNTAGT. V dropped 2 bases and J dropped 4; count of bases not matched to a gene: 4. There are 15 residues in the CDR3. CDR3 coding DNA: TGTGCCAGCAGTGACGCGGGGGGCCCTTACAATGAGCAGTTCTTC. Translated, it gives CASSDAGGPYNEQFF.